This T cell receptor beta chain derives from a study of post-analysis software for immune sequencing data. Across the study: Courses of disease covered relapsing-remitting, secondary progressive and progressive-relapsing multiple sclerosis.

Comments on this clonotype: The target antigen is unknown.

Per germline, CDR1 SGHRS and CDR2 YFSETQ. V lost 6 bases to trimming and J lost 7 bases; unmatched junction nucleotides: 3. The CDR3 has 11 amino acids. Findings and caveats of the study: Patients with multiple sclerosis recorded significantly lower normalized Chao1 diversity than controls, the study found. Patients showed TRBV5-6, TRBV5-1 and TRBV20-1 among roughly 5 TRBV segments more frequent than in controls.

Unique molecular identifiers were carried by the TCR beta cDNA libraries. TCRdb ran MiXCR on the PCR reads and lists one entry per CDR3 protein. This table holds hundreds of thousands of distinct CDR3 sequences, 30% to 40% found once. The sample was blood. The receptor's source is a girl aged 2-10 years with multiple sclerosis. The V call is TRBV5-1, the J call TRBJ1-1; TRBD1 matches 7 bases. CDR3 nucleotides: TGCGCCAGCACTGGGGACAGTGAAGCTTTCTTT. Its protein product is CASTGDSEAFF.